The text below deals with one TCR beta chain. Sequencing used immunoSEQ multiplex PCR; TCRdb keeps in-frame clones, though not all of them. The sample includes roughly 1 million clones, approximately 80% of them seen just once. This record comes from a study of shared clonotypes between healthy human individuals. Memory CD4+ cells were the fraction left after CD45RA+ naive selection. The clonotype comes from a young man in good health. Some clones in this sample may be carry-over from other donors' samples. Sample: memory CD4+ T cells from PBMCs. Subset reported: CD45RA-negative fraction.

As DNA, the CDR3 is TGTGCCAGCAGCCCGACAGGGGACTCCTACGAGCAGTACTTC. The encoded protein is CASSPTGDSYEQYF. This chain joins TRBV6-5 and TRBJ2-7, with 8 bases fitting TRBD1. The CDR3 consists of 14 residues. The J segment lost 0 bases and the V segment lost 6 bases, leaving 4 bases of the junction unmatched. In germline, CDR1 is MNHEY, CDR2 SVGAGI.